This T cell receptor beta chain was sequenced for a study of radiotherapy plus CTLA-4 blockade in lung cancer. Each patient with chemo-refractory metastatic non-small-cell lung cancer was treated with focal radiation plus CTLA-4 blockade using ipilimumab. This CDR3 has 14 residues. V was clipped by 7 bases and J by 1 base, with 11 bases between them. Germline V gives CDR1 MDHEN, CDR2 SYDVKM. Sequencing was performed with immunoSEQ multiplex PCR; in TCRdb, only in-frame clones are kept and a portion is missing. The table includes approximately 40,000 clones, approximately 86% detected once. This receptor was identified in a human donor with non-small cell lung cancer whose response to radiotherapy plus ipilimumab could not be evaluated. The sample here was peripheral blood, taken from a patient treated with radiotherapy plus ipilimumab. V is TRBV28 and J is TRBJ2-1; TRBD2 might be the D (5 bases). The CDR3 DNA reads TGTGCCAGCACCGGTGGACTTTCCTACAATGAGCAGTTCTTC. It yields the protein CASTGGLSYNEQFF.